This T cell receptor (beta chain) was recovered during a study of regulatory T cells in long-lasting Graves disease. HTBI primers from iRepertoire and Arm-PCR of CDR3 regions yielded the TCR beta libraries. TCRdb ran MiXCR on the multiplex PCR reads and lists one entry per CDR3 protein. The profile shows 400,000 to 550,000 distinct CDR3 sequences, over 15% of them singletons. This sample's time point: newly diagnosed GD, antithyroid drugs for less than 3 months. After RNA was extracted from PBMCs, the TCR library was made from it. Between the trimmed V and J ends, which lost 1 base and 2 bases, there was a span of 5 bases. Per the germline V gene, CDR1 is LGHNT and CDR2 is FRNRAP. The CDR3 length is 13 residues. A further study also used this sample, focusing on T cells in Graves' hyperthyroidism and ophthalmopathy. As reported in that work: TCR CDR3 underwent first-round RT-PCR with the HTBI primer set.

This TCR derives from a young woman with Graves disease. The chain recombines TRBV12-5 with TRBJ1-1; D gene uncertain. Material: peripheral blood mononuclear cells (PBMCs), obtained at new diagnosis, from a patient treated with antithyroid drugs. This CDR3 is CASGLDTNTEAFF. As DNA, the CDR3 is TGTGCTAGTGGTTTGGACACAAACACTGAAGCTTTCTTT.